Below, one TCR beta chain is given with its context. No antigen is known for it. The table came from immunoSEQ multiplex PCR; TCRdb's copy has only in-frame clones and leaves some out. The repertoire holds 60,000 or so clones, over 65% seen once, with less than 4.5% in the top ten. Losses at the gene ends were 4 bases for V and 4 bases for J; bases not matched to a gene: 8. CDR1 and CDR2 (germline): SGHNT, YYREEE (reference sequence). The CDR3 extends over 15 amino acids. These data come from a study of radiotherapy plus CTLA-4 blockade in lung cancer. Study overall: Patients showed objective responses in about 20% of cases and disease control in under 35%.

Overall study findings and caveats: TCR clones of tumor origin grew in blood after radiotherapy plus ipilimumab. The best prediction of response reportedly came from early blood T cell clone dynamics, with interferon-beta.

The TCR was taken from a human donor with non-small cell lung cancer who had a partial response to radiotherapy plus ipilimumab. The chain recombines TRBV5-4 with TRBJ2-7, with 10 nucleotides matching TRBD1. This material consisted of peripheral blood, taken from a patient treated with radiotherapy plus ipilimumab. The CDR3 DNA follows: TGTGCCAGCAGCACTAAGACAGGGGGCACATACGAGCAGTACTTC. This codes for CASSTKTGGTYEQYF.